The 22 T cell receptor beta chains in this list originate from one sample, sequenced in a study of persistence of HIV-infected CD4 T cells. Cells were stimulated nonspecifically with anti-CD3/anti-CD28 magnetic beads. Sorting of responding CD4+ T cells relied on upregulated CD40 ligand together with CD69. Their cognate antigens are unknown. The immunoSEQ assay was version 4, run in survey mode. The protocol was immunoSEQ multiplex PCR, while the TCRdb copy is restricted to in-frame clones and leaves out a portion. The sample consists of roughly 35,000 clones, roughly 87% of them appearing once. Here the sequenced sample was CD4+ T cells sorted from PBMCs after approximately 19-hour stimulation, taken from a patient who received antiretroviral therapy. The receptors derive from an adult man with HIV who was CMV-seropositive.

J is TRBJ2-7 and V is TRBV15; D gene uncertain. Looked up from germline, CDR1 is LNHNV and CDR2 is YYDKDF (reference sequence). The CDR3 is 14 amino acids. Trimming cost V 1 base and J 2 bases, with 9 bases left between them. CDR3 bases: TGTGCCACCAGCAGAGCCTACGAAACCTACGAGCAGTACTTC. Residues: CATSRAYETYEQYF. The whole variable domain, remainder taken from reference TRBV15 and TRBJ2-7, is DAMVIQNPRYQVTQFGKPVTLSCSQTLNHNVMYWYQQKSSQAPKLLFHYYDKDFNNEADTPDNFQSRRPNTSFCFLDIRSPGLGDTAMYLCATSRAYETYEQYFGPGTRLTVT.

The chain links TRBV2 to TRBJ1-5; weak D call: TRBD1 (6 bases). CDR3 length equals 14 residues. V lost 5 bases and J lost 4, with 12 bases in between. CDR1 is SNHLY and CDR2 is FYNNEI in the germline V gene. In DNA, the CDR3 is TGTGCCAGCAGTCCGTTTCAGGGGAATCAGCCCCAGCATTTT. Translated, it gives CASSPFQGNQPQHF.

The chain combines TRBV6-4 with TRBJ2-6; TRBD2 aligns across 11 bases. The CDR3 consists of 18 residues. With V trimmed by 4 bases and J by 0 bases, 5 bases remained unmatched. The germline CDR1 and CDR2 sequences are MRHNA and SNTAGT. The CDR3 spells CASSAIAGGPSGANVLTF. CDR3 in DNA: TGTGCCAGCAGTGCCATAGCGGGAGGGCCCTCTGGGGCCAACGTCCTGACTTTC.

The chain combines TRBV19 with TRBJ2-1; 8 bases map to TRBD1. This CDR3 comprises 13 residues. V trimming: 6 bases; J trimming: 7 bases; junction bases outside the gene matches: 5. Germline V lookup: CDR1 LNHDA, CDR2 SQIVND (reference sequence). DNA of the CDR3: TGTGCCAGTAGCGACAGGGGCTGGAATGAGCAGTTCTTC. Its protein product is CASSDRGWNEQFF.

The chain combines TRBV27 with TRBJ2-7, with TRBD2 matching over 7 bases. V dropped 2 bases and J dropped 6; count of bases not matched to a gene: 10. Germline CDR1 is MNHEY and CDR2 is SMNVEV (reference sequence). This CDR3 has 15 amino acids. CDR3 region: CASSLRREHLGEQYF. CDR3 DNA sequence: TGTGCCAGCAGTTTAAGGCGGGAGCACCTGGGCGAGCAGTACTTC.

The genes are TRBV5-6 and TRBJ2-1; D remains ambiguous. CDR3 length: 12 amino acids. Deletions cut 0 bases from V and 10 bases from J, with 8 bases between. Per germline, CDR1 SGHDT and CDR2 YYEEEE. The CDR3: CASSLDNWEQFF. The DNA of the CDR3 is TGTGCCAGCAGCTTGGACAATTGGGAGCAGTTCTTC.

The chain employs TRBV15 and TRBJ1-5; D gene ambiguous. Trimming took off 0 bases at V and 7 bases at J, with 10 bases between the two ends. CDR3 length equals 14 residues. The germline V gene encodes CDR1 LNHNV and CDR2 YYDKDF (reference sequence). CDR3 region: CATSREGSGQPQHF. CDR3 coding DNA: TGTGCCACCAGCAGAGAAGGGTCAGGACAGCCCCAGCATTTT.

CDR3 protein: CASSLQGRGYTF. CDR3 DNA sequence: TGTGCCAGCAGCTTACAGGGACGGGGCTACACCTTC. The J gene is TRBJ1-2, the V gene TRBV7-2; D possibly corresponds to TRBD1 (5 bases). V dropped 2 bases and J dropped 8 bases, with 9 bases sitting between them. CDR3 length: 12 residues. CDR1 is SGHTA and CDR2 is FQGNSA in the germline V gene.

This chain joins TRBV6-5 and TRBJ2-2; D remains ambiguous. The length of the CDR3 is 15 residues. V was shortened by 8 bases and J by 0 bases, with 13 bases between the two germline ends. In germline, CDR1 is MNHEY, CDR2 SVGAGI. The CDR3 loop is CASGSRSSNTGELFF. DNA of the CDR3: TGTGCCAGCGGTTCTCGGAGTTCGAACACCGGGGAGCTGTTTTTT.

The CDR3 protein is CAISESSAGREQPQHF. The CDR3 bases are TGTGCCATCAGTGAGTCGAGTGCGGGGAGGGAGCAGCCCCAGCATTTT. The chain is built from TRBV10-3 and TRBJ1-5; D uncertain. Trimming shortened V by 0 bases and J by 7 bases, and 16 bases separated the two germline ends. The CDR3 spans 16 residues. The germline gives CDR1 ENHRY, CDR2 SYGVKD.

The chain links TRBV6-5 to TRBJ2-2; weak D call: TRBD1 (7 bases). Germline loops: CDR1 MNHEY, CDR2 SVGAGI. The V end was cut by 6 bases, the J end by 5 bases, with 16 bases between. CDR3 length equals 15 residues. CDR3 DNA sequence: TGTGCCAGCAGAATCGCGACAGGGAGGACCGGGGAGCTGTTTTTT. It yields the protein CASRIATGRTGELFF.

CDR3 nucleotide sequence: TGTGCCAGCAGCCAAGGGGCAGCGGGAGTCCACGAGCAGTACTTC. Its protein product is CASSQGAAGVHEQYF. This chain links TRBV3-1 (or the pseudogene TRBV3-2) with TRBJ2-7; the match to TRBD2 covers 8 bases. Germline V lookup: CDR1 LGHDT, CDR2 YNNKEL (reference sequence). The J segment lost 5 bases and the V segment lost 1 base, leaving 7 bases of the junction unmatched. The CDR3 is 15 residues long.

The table lists this clone with a few counts. The CDR3 bases are TGTGCCAGCAGTGAGGAGGGGCGCGACACTGAAGCTTTCTTT. Translation gives CASSEEGRDTEAFF. This chain joins TRBV2 and TRBJ1-1, with a tentative D call TRBD1 (5 bases). This CDR3 contains 14 residues. V was clipped by 3 bases and J by 3 bases, with 11 bases between them. Germline CDR1 SNHLY, CDR2 FYNNEI.

In DNA, the CDR3 is TGTGCCAGCAGCGTAGCATCAACAGATACGCAGTATTTT. This sequence encodes CASSVASTDTQYF. This chain connects TRBV9 to TRBJ2-3; D ambiguous. This CDR3 has 13 amino acids. CDR1 and CDR2 from the germline V gene are SGDLS and YYNGEE. Trimming stripped 0 bases from V and 3 bases from J, with 5 bases between.

This clone appeared a few times. The chain combines TRBV18 with TRBJ2-7; a weak D match, TRBD1 (6 bases). The V and J ends lost 3 bases and 0 bases respectively, with 18 bases between them. Germline-derived CDR1 and CDR2 are KGHSH and LQKENI. This CDR3 has 17 residues. DNA of the CDR3: TGTGCCAGCTCACCTATCGCCATGACAGGAACCTCCTACGAGCAGTACTTC. Amino acid sequence: CASSPIAMTGTSYEQYF.

V usage is TRBV5-1 and J usage is TRBJ2-7, with 7 bases aligning to TRBD2. J gave up 0 bases and V 2 bases, and 2 bases lay outside the gene matches. The CDR3 has 14 amino acids. Germline lookup yields CDR1 SGHRS and CDR2 YFSETQ. The CDR3: CASSLSGISYEQYF. The CDR3 DNA is TGCGCCAGCAGCTTAAGCGGGATCTCCTACGAGCAGTACTTC.

This chain joins TRBV5-1 and TRBJ2-3, with TRBD2 identical over 7 bases. Germline lookup yields CDR1 SGHRS and CDR2 YFSETQ. V lost 4 bases, J lost 2 bases, and 7 bases stayed unmatched. This CDR3 has 15 residues. The CDR3: CASSTGGAVTDTQYF. The CDR3 nucleotides are TGCGCCAGCAGCACGGGGGGAGCAGTCACAGATACGCAGTATTTT.

The chain couples TRBV6-1 to TRBJ1-2; the D is unclear. V lost 3 bases and J 2 bases, leaving 10 bases between the germline ends. This CDR3 spans 14 amino acids. Germline CDR1 is MNHNS and CDR2 is SASEGT. The CDR3 nucleotides are TGTGCCAGCAGTGAGAGTGGCAGGAACTATGGCTACACCTTC. The encoded protein is CASSESGRNYGYTF.

The count of this clone is one. The chain has TRBV6-6 and TRBJ2-1, with D perhaps matching TRBD2 (6 bases). Germline lookup yields CDR1 MNHNY and CDR2 SVGAGI (reference sequence). The V gene lost 0 bases and the J gene lost 3 bases, with 9 bases spanning the gap. The CDR3 is 15 residues long. The CDR3 DNA reads as TGTGCCAGCAGTTACTCGGCGGGGTACTACAATGAGCAGTTCTTC. As protein: CASSYSAGYYNEQFF.

V usage is TRBV5-4 and J usage is TRBJ2-5; the D call may be TRBD1 or TRBD2 (5 bases each). Between the trimmed V and J ends, which lost 4 bases and 0 bases, there was a span of 13 bases. Germline V gene data show CDR1 as SGHNT and CDR2 as YYREEE (reference sequence). This CDR3 contains 15 residues. The CDR3 region is CASSEGNPYQETQYF. CDR3 in DNA: TGTGCCAGCAGCGAGGGGAATCCCTACCAAGAGACCCAGTACTTC.

This chain links TRBV6-5 with TRBJ1-6, with 10 bases lining up with TRBD1. V lost 4 bases to trimming and J lost 12 bases; unmatched junction nucleotides: 9. The CDR3 has 15 residues. CDR1 is MNHEY and CDR2 is SVGAGI in the germline V gene. CDR3 sequence (DNA): TGTGCCAGCAGTTCGAGCGGGACAGGGGAATTACCCCTCCACTTT. Protein: CASSSSGTGELPLHF.

As DNA, the CDR3 is TGTGCCAGCAGCGTAACTGCCGGGGCATGGGATGAGCAGTTCTTC. Amino acid sequence: CASSVTAGAWDEQFF. The chain is built from TRBV9 and TRBJ2-1, with D perhaps being TRBD1 or TRBD2 (5 bases each). This CDR3 has 15 residues. Germline CDR1 and CDR2: SGDLS and YYNGEE. V shed 1 base and J shed 8 bases, with 16 bases lying between them.